Shown below are 10 T cell receptor beta chains from a single sample sequenced in a study of spatial heterogeneity in lung cancer. Indicated time point: blood at routine non-recurrence follow-up after resection. TCRdb itself ran the 5' RACE reads through MiXCR, one entry per CDR3 protein. The sample holds some 43,000 distinct CDR3 sequences, roughly a tenth seen once. The sequenced sample was PBMCs, obtained at follow-up. All receptors come from a female donor with early-stage non-small cell lung cancer.

This clonotype was detected ten times or more. This sequence joins TRBV28 and TRBJ2-1, with TRBD2 identical over 11 bases. Germline V gene sequence: CDR1 MDHEN, CDR2 SYDVKM. The J segment lost 0 bases and the V segment lost 4 bases, leaving 11 bases of the junction unmatched. The CDR3 length is 19 residues. CDR3 sequence reads: CASSSPGLAAQSSYNEQFF. The CDR3 bases are TGTGCCAGCAGTTCGCCGGGACTAGCGGCTCAGAGCTCCTACAATGAGCAGTTCTTC.

Many counts were recorded for this clonotype. The chain employs TRBV5-4 and TRBJ2-7, with D possibly matching TRBD2 (5 bases). V lost 0 bases, J lost 7 bases, and 14 bases lay in between. The CDR3 is made up of 14 amino acids. Looked up from germline, CDR1 is SGHNT and CDR2 is YYREEE (reference sequence). The CDR3 reads CASSLVGSSGEQYF. The CDR3, as DNA: TGTGCCAGCAGCTTGGTTGGGTCGTCGGGGGAGCAGTACTTC. Full variable domain (remainder filled in from reference TRBV5-4 and TRBJ2-7): ETGVTQSPTHLIKTRGQQVTLRCSSQSGHNTVSWYQQALGQGPQFIFQYYREEENGRGNFPPRFSGLQFPNYSSELNVNALELDDSALYLCASSLVGSSGEQYFGPGTRLTVT.

This clonotype was seen many times. The chain employs TRBV12-3 or TRBV12-4 and TRBJ1-4; 12 bases line up with TRBD1. This CDR3 spans 16 amino acids. Trimming took 4 bases from V and 6 from J; bases not matched to a gene: 6. The CDR3 DNA reads as TGTGCCAGCAGTTCGCCGGGACAGGGGGCGGATGAAAAACTGTTTTTT. It yields the protein CASSSPGQGADEKLFF.

This clonotype has a handful of counts. The chain is built from TRBV15 and TRBJ2-5; D remains unclear. V was trimmed by 1 base and J by 5 bases, leaving 2 bases between them. In germline, CDR1 is LNHNV, CDR2 YYDKDF (reference sequence). This CDR3 comprises 11 residues. The CDR3 DNA sequence: TGTGCCACCAGCAGAGCGGAGACCCAGTACTTC. It translates to CATSRAETQYF.

This clonotype was observed many times. V usage is TRBV12-3 or TRBV12-4 and J usage is TRBJ2-7; 8 bases map to TRBD1. V trimming: 6 bases; J trimming: 6 bases; junction bases outside the gene matches: 10. This CDR3 spans 14 amino acids. The CDR3 bases are TGTGCCAGCAGCCGGACAGGGAGGAGCTCCGAGCAGTACTTC. As protein: CASSRTGRSSEQYF.

The DNA of the CDR3 is TGTGCCAGCAGCCGACAGGGGGTTTCCTACAATGAGCAGTTCTTC. It encodes CASSRQGVSYNEQFF. This chain links TRBV9 with TRBJ2-1; the match to TRBD1 covers 9 bases. CDR1 is SGDLS and CDR2 is YYNGEE in the germline V gene. The CDR3 is made up of 15 amino acids. The V gene end was trimmed by 4 bases and the J gene end by 1 base; junction bases not matched to a gene: 3.

This clonotype was counted between two and nine times. The chain carries TRBV5-1 and TRBJ2-3, with TRBD2 matching over 11 bases. CDR1 is SGHRS, CDR2 YFSETQ, per germline. The CDR3 loop spans 15 amino acids. V shed 5 bases and J 5 bases; nucleotides not matched to a gene: 7. The CDR3 sequence is CASRVAGGPGDTQYF. CDR3 DNA sequence: TGCGCCAGCAGAGTAGCGGGGGGGCCGGGAGATACGCAGTATTTT.

This clonotype was detected a few times. This chain connects TRBV5-1 to TRBJ2-7, with TRBD2 as a possible D gene (6 bases). Germline CDR1 reads SGHRS; CDR2 reads YFSETQ. Deletions cut 4 bases from V and 4 bases from J, with 18 bases between. The CDR3 contains 15 residues. The CDR3 here is CASSQAGLTYYEQYF. CDR3 coding DNA: TGCGCCAGCAGCCAAGCTGGACTAACTTATTACGAGCAGTACTTC.

The genes are TRBV5-1 and TRBJ2-1; 8 bases line up with TRBD1. V lost 0 bases, J lost 2 bases, and 4 bases stayed unmatched. There are 16 residues in the CDR3. CDR1 and CDR2 (germline): SGHRS, YFSETQ. The CDR3 DNA follows: TGCGCCAGCAGCTTGGCCGCACAGGGGGCCTACAATGAGCAGTTCTTC. Residues: CASSLAAQGAYNEQFF.

This clonotype was observed many times. The V and J genes are TRBV28 and TRBJ1-5; D perhaps matches TRBD1 (6 bases). With 3 bases removed from V and 3 bases from J, the gap between germline ends came to 15 bases. The germline V gene has CDR1 MDHEN and CDR2 SYDVKM. The CDR3 runs 16 residues. CDR3 amino acids: CASSFSRTGPNQPQHF. In DNA, the CDR3 is TGTGCCAGCAGTTTCTCTCGTACAGGGCCCAATCAGCCCCAGCATTTT.